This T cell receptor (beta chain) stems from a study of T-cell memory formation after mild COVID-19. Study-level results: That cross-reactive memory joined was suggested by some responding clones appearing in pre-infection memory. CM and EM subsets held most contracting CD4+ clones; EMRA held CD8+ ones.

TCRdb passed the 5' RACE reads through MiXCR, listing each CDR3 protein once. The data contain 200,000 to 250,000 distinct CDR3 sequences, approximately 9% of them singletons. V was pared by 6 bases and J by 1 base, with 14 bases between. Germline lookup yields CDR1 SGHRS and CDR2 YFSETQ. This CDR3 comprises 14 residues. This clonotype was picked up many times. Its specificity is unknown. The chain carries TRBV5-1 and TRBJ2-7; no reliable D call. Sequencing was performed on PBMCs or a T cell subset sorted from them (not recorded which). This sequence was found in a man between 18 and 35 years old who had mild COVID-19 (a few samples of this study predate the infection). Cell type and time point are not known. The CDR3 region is CASNLGGVSYEQYF. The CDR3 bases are TGCGCCAGCAACCTCGGTGGGGTATCCTACGAGCAGTACTTC.